The rows below give T cell receptor beta chains drawn from one sample of a study of blood T cell repertoires in COVID-19. TCRdb's table, derived via immunoSEQ multiplex PCR, lists solely in-frame clones and lacks some. In the table there are about 270,000 clones, around 88% of which are singletons. The sample comprised peripheral blood. The source of these receptors is a woman aged 70-85 years with COVID-19, enrolled during active disease. CDR3s include the opening cysteine and the closing phenylalanine or tryptophan. The order of the fields is D gene, clone size, V gene, J gene, CDR3 protein, CDR3 DNA. The D gene is left open where the match is weak. Part of the rows lack a size; the others show once, few, many or a class for expanded clones.

NA	NA	TRBV19	TRBJ2-6	CASSPWDFYSGANVLTF	TGTGCCAGTAGTCCCTGGGACTTCTACTCTGGGGCCAACGTCCTGACTTTC
TRBD1	NA	TRBV11-2	TRBJ2-7	CASRSPGQGTYEQYF	TGTGCCAGCAGGTCGCCGGGACAGGGGACCTACGAGCAGTACTTC
NA	NA	TRBV9	TRBJ1-2	CASSVGADYGYTF	TGTGCCAGCAGCGTAGGGGCAGACTATGGCTACACCTTC
TRBD1	once	TRBV5-1	TRBJ2-7	CASSLDRGLYEQYF	TGCGCCAGCAGCTTGGACAGGGGGCTCTACGAGCAGTACTTC
TRBD2	few	TRBV10-2	TRBJ2-2	CASSEAGGPIGELFF	TGCGCCAGCAGTGAAGCGGGGGGGCCGATCGGGGAGCTGTTTTTT
NA	NA	TRBV18	TRBJ1-2	CASFGKGPSYGYTF	TGTGCCAGCTTCGGCAAGGGGCCCTCCTATGGCTACACCTTC
NA	NA	TRBV19	TRBJ1-1	CASSTRQVLNTEAFF	TGTGCCAGTAGTACCCGACAGGTTTTGAACACTGAAGCTTTCTTT
NA	NA	TRBV7-6	TRBJ2-2	CASSNFGAPTGELFF	TGTGCCAGCAGCAACTTTGGGGCTCCCACCGGGGAGCTGTTTTTT
NA	NA	TRBV6-1	TRBJ1-2	CASSEGGGYTF	TGTGCCAGCAGTGAGGGGGGTGGCTACACCTTC
TRBD2	NA	TRBV7-9	TRBJ2-7	CASRRLAGGHYEQYF	TGTGCCAGCAGACGACTAGCGGGGGGGCACTACGAGCAGTACTTC
TRBD2	NA	TRBV5-1	TRBJ2-1	CASSLVVSGGAGFGEQFF	TGCGCCAGCAGCTTGGTAGTTAGCGGGGGGGCCGGGTTCGGTGAGCAGTTCTTC
NA	NA	TRBV7-9	TRBJ2-1	CASSLEASGPIF	TGTGCCAGCAGCTTAGAGGCGAGCGGCCCAATCTTC
NA	NA	TRBV10-3	TRBJ1-1	CAISESQTGPSTEAFF	TGTGCCATCAGTGAGTCTCAAACAGGCCCTAGCACTGAAGCTTTCTTT
TRBD1	NA	TRBV5-1	TRBJ1-2	CASRDVRLGGDYGYTF	TGCGCCAGTAGAGATGTACGATTAGGGGGCGACTATGGCTACACCTTC
TRBD1	NA	TRBV30	TRBJ2-7	CAVDRALYEQYF	TGTGCCGTTGACAGGGCTCTCTACGAGCAGTACTTC
NA	NA	TRBV10-2	TRBJ1-5	CASSGYSNQPQHF	TGCGCCAGCAGTGGTTATAGCAATCAGCCCCAGCATTTT
NA	NA	TRBV7-2	TRBJ1-2	CASSPLGLLKANYGYTF	TGTGCCAGCAGCCCCCTAGGACTTCTGAAAGCTAACTATGGCTACACCTTC
NA	NA	TRBV27	TRBJ1-2	CASSLNWAGVNYGYTF	TGTGCCAGCAGTTTAAATTGGGCAGGGGTTAACTATGGCTACACCTTC
NA	once	TRBV30	TRBJ2-7	CAWSPGRVHYEQYF	TGTGCCTGGAGCCCGGGAAGGGTTCACTACGAGCAGTACTTC
TRBD1	NA	TRBV6-5	TRBJ1-2	CASSLTGTAHNYGYTF	TGTGCCAGCAGTTTAACCGGGACAGCGCACAACTATGGCTACACCTTC
TRBD1	NA	TRBV2	TRBJ1-1	CASYRGREAFF	TGTGCCAGCTACAGGGGGCGCGAAGCTTTCTTT
TRBD1	once	TRBV24-1	TRBJ1-2	CATRDRGLVGYTF	TGTGCCACCAGGGACAGGGGGCTGGTTGGCTACACCTTC
TRBD1	NA	TRBV4-1	TRBJ1-5	CASSQFGQGHQPQHF	TGCGCCAGCAGCCAATTCGGACAGGGTCATCAGCCCCAGCATTTT
TRBD2	NA	TRBV5-4	TRBJ2-3	CASSYTGLADTDTQYF	TGTGCCAGCAGCTATACCGGACTAGCGGATACAGATACGCAGTATTTT
TRBD1	NA	TRBV24-1	TRBJ2-5	CATSRSGTGEQETQYF	TGTGCCACCAGCCGATCCGGGACAGGGGAGCAAGAGACCCAGTACTTC
NA	NA	TRBV20-1	TRBJ1-3	CSASSQYGNTIYF	TGCAGTGCTAGTTCGCAGTATGGAAACACCATATATTTT
NA	NA	TRBV28	TRBJ1-3	CASSSGGLGGNTIYF	TGTGCCAGCTCTTCCGGGGGGCTCGGAGGAAACACCATATATTTT
TRBD1	NA	TRBV6-5	TRBJ2-7	CASSYRDRGPYEQYF	TGTGCCAGCAGTTACCGGGACAGGGGGCCCTACGAGCAGTACTTC
TRBD2	NA	TRBV4-3	TRBJ2-7	CASSQGVSGGSYEQYF	TGCGCCAGCAGCCAAGGGGTTAGCGGGGGCTCCTACGAGCAGTACTTC
TRBD2	NA	TRBV5-1	TRBJ2-1	CALPIPSGVCNEQFF	TGCGCCCTTCCTATCCCTAGCGGGGTTTGCAATGAGCAGTTCTTC
TRBD1	NA	TRBV4-3	TRBJ2-1	CASSQGQGAGNEQFF	TGCGCCAGCAGCCAAGGGCAGGGGGCAGGCAATGAGCAGTTCTTC